One and the same sample provided the 17 T cell receptor beta chains below, sequenced in a study of T-cell reconstitution after alpha-beta-depleted transplantation in children. As it was prepared, the TCRbeta library received unique molecular identifiers. TCRdb re-analysed the PCR reads in MiXCR, keeping a single row per CDR3 protein. The sample shows roughly 790,000 distinct CDR3 sequences, 15% to 20% of them seen only once. Sequenced here: PBMCs, mostly from graft donor cells, sampled 360 days after TCRalphabeta/CD19-depleted stem cell transplant. The origin of the receptors is a male patient between 5 and 17 years old who had a stem cell transplant for acute lymphoblastic leukemia, so the T cells may come from the graft donor.

The genes are TRBV7-3 and TRBJ2-1; no clear D gene. The CDR3 has 16 amino acids. Trimming left V 5 bases short and J 0 bases short, with 14 bases between. From germline, CDR1 is SGHTA and CDR2 FQGTGA. CDR3 bases: TGTGCCAGCAGCCGATCTCCCTCCAGCTCCTACAATGAGCAGTTCTTC. This encodes CASSRSPSSSYNEQFF.

This clonotype was seen a few times. The chain recombines TRBV4-1 with TRBJ2-7; D perhaps matches TRBD1 (5 bases). This CDR3 spans 14 amino acids. V was cut by 2 bases and J by 2 bases, with 10 bases left in between. Germline assignment: CDR1 MGHRA and CDR2 YSYEKL. CDR3 region: CASSQLTGTYEQYF. The CDR3 coding sequence is TGCGCCAGCAGCCAACTCACAGGTACCTACGAGCAGTACTTC.

This clonotype has just a few counts. The chain recombines TRBV27 with TRBJ2-7; D not certain. The CDR3 loop spans 13 amino acids. Trimming took 10 bases from V and 4 from J, leaving 17 bases between them. Per the germline V gene, CDR1 is MNHEY and CDR2 is SMNVEV (reference sequence). As DNA, the CDR3 is TGTGCCATCAGCCCGGGCGCACATTACGAGCAGTACTTC. Translating it yields CAISPGAHYEQYF.

The rearrangement uses TRBV6-2 or TRBV6-3 and TRBJ2-1, with a possible D match to TRBD2 (6 bases). The germline V and J ends were trimmed by 6 bases and 7 bases, with 22 bases remaining between them. The CDR3 has 16 residues. Germline CDR1 is MNHEY and CDR2 is SVGEGT. This CDR3 reads CASRKPRDSKINEQFF. The CDR3 nucleotides read TGTGCCAGCAGGAAACCCCGGGACTCCAAGATAAATGAGCAGTTCTTC.

This chain uses TRBV4-1 with TRBJ1-6; D is possibly TRBD1 (5 bases). Germline CDR1 MGHRA, CDR2 YSYEKL. Trimming removed 0 bases at V and 5 bases at J, with 8 bases between. This CDR3 region has 15 residues. DNA for the CDR3: TGCGCCAGCAGCCAAGAGGGGCGGAATAATTCACCCCTCCACTTT. This encodes CASSQEGRNNSPLHF.

About this clonotype itself: Mismatch with germline at one junction end may stem from a read error. The chain recombines TRBV9 with TRBJ2-7, with TRBD2 matching over 9 bases. The germline V gene has CDR1 SGDLS and CDR2 YYNGEE. The CDR3 runs to 14 residues. The CDR3 sequence is CASSLSGGSYKQYF. As DNA, the CDR3 is TGTGCCAGCAGCCTTAGCGGGGGCTCCTACAAGCAGTACTTC.

This clonotype was detected a few times. The chain carries TRBV9 and TRBJ1-5; TRBD1 is a possible D gene (5 bases). This CDR3 has 13 residues. The V and J ends lost 0 bases and 5 bases respectively, with 6 bases between them. CDR1 is SGDLS and CDR2 is YYNGEE in the germline V gene. CDR3 sequence: CASSVGGYQPQHF. The CDR3 bases are TGTGCCAGCAGCGTAGGGGGGTATCAGCCCCAGCATTTT.

The chain recombines TRBV12-3 or TRBV12-4 with TRBJ2-7; D gene ambiguous. Trimming took 2 bases from V and 2 from J, leaving 16 bases between them. This CDR3 region has 16 residues. The CDR3 region has the DNA TGTGCCAGCAGTTTAAGAGTGTCGGGTTCCACCTACGAGCAGTACTTC. Translation gives CASSLRVSGSTYEQYF.

The table lists this clonotype with a few counts. The gene calls are TRBV3-1 and TRBJ2-7; 8 bases align to TRBD1. The germline gives CDR1 LGHDT, CDR2 YNNKEL (reference sequence). The CDR3 loop spans 15 amino acids. V lost 1 base, J lost 5 bases, and 7 bases stayed unmatched. The CDR3 protein is CASSQAGTGYHEQYF. The CDR3 nucleotides read TGTGCCAGCAGCCAAGCAGGGACAGGTTACCACGAGCAGTACTTC.

A few counts support this clonotype. The V and J genes are TRBV20-1 and TRBJ1-1; perhaps TRBD1 as D (5 bases). Trimming removed 6 bases from V and 2 bases from J, with 13 bases in between. Germline V gives CDR1 DFQATT, CDR2 SNEGSKA (reference sequence). This CDR3 region has 13 residues. The DNA for the CDR3 is TGCAGTGCCGAGGGGAACAGTAACACTGAAGCTTTCTTT. This translates into CSAEGNSNTEAFF.

This chain uses TRBV7-6 with TRBJ2-5; TRBD1 aligns across 8 bases. With V trimmed by 5 bases and J by 7 bases, 15 bases remained unmatched. The CDR3 contains 16 residues. Per the germline V gene, CDR1 is SGHVS and CDR2 is FNYEAQ. CDR3 DNA sequence: TGTGCCAGCAGCCCAAACGACAGGGGAATAAGGTCGACCCAGTACTTC. Its protein is CASSPNDRGIRSTQYF.

This clonotype has just a few counts. The chain recombines TRBV27 with TRBJ2-5; the match to TRBD1 covers 9 bases. CDR1 is MNHEY and CDR2 is SMNVEV in the germline V gene (reference sequence). The CDR3 has 17 amino acids. J gave up 5 bases and V 6 bases, and 16 bases lay outside the gene matches. The CDR3 spells CASRPLYRGHHRETQYF. Written as DNA, the CDR3 is TGTGCCAGCAGACCTTTATACAGGGGGCATCATCGGGAGACCCAGTACTTC.

The V call is TRBV29-1, the J call TRBJ2-5, with 9 nucleotides matching TRBD1. CDR1 SQVTM and CDR2 ANQGSEA come from the germline V gene. This CDR3 comprises 16 residues. J gave up 3 bases and V 6 bases, and 14 bases lay outside the gene matches. CDR3 amino acids: CSVTVGQGFSEETQYF. CDR3 DNA: TGCAGCGTAACTGTAGGACAGGGGTTTTCGGAAGAGACCCAGTACTTC. The variable domain in full, completed from reference TRBV29-1 and TRBJ2-5, reads SAVISQKPSRDICQRGTSLTIQCQVDSQVTMMFWYRQQPGQSLTLIATANQGSEATYESGFVIDKFPISRPNLTFSTLTVSNMSPEDSSIYLCSVTVGQGFSEETQYFGPGTRLLVL.

This clonotype was detected only a few times. This chain connects TRBV20-1 to TRBJ2-4; D is ambiguous. From germline, CDR1 is DFQATT and CDR2 SNEGSKA (reference sequence). V lost 2 bases and J lost 1, with 6 bases in between. The CDR3 length is 13 residues. The CDR3 here is CSARTLAKNIQYF. CDR3 in DNA: TGCAGTGCTAGAACCCTTGCCAAAAACATTCAGTACTTC.

This sequence joins TRBV29-1 and TRBJ2-2; possible D gene TRBD2, 5 bases. Germline V gene data show CDR1 as SQVTM and CDR2 as ANQGSEA. The CDR3 is 13 residues long. Trimming shortened V by 5 bases and J by 6 bases, and 13 bases separated the two germline ends. Here the CDR3 DNA reads TGCAGCGTTCAGAGAGGGTTTCCCGGGGAGCTGTTTTTT. Translated, it gives CSVQRGFPGELFF.

This clonotype was seen only a few times. This rearrangement joins TRBV5-1 to TRBJ2-7; perhaps D is TRBD1 or TRBD2 (5 bases each). Trimming shortened V by 4 bases and J by 4 bases, and 9 bases separated the two germline ends. Germline V gene data show CDR1 as SGHRS and CDR2 as YFSETQ. The CDR3 has 12 amino acids. CDR3 sequence: CASSGDVYEQYF. The DNA of the CDR3 is TGCGCCAGCAGCGGGGACGTATACGAGCAGTACTTC.

The chain carries TRBV6-5 and TRBJ2-7; D not certain. Looked up from germline, CDR1 is MNHEY and CDR2 is SVGAGI. This CDR3 region has 14 residues. Trimming removed 5 bases at V and 0 bases at J, with 11 bases between. In DNA form, the CDR3 reads TGTGCCAGCAGTGCATACTCAGGCTCCTACGAGCAGTACTTC. It specifies CASSAYSGSYEQYF.